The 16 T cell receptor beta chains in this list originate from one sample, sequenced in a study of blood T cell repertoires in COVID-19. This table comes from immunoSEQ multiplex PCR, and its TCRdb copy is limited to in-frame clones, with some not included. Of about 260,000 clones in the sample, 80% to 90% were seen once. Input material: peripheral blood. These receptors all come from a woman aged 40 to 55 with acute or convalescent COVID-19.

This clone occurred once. CDR3: CASSISGTGGPGTGELFF. CDR3 in DNA: TGTGCCAGTAGTATTTCAGGGACAGGGGGCCCGGGGACCGGGGAGCTGTTTTTT. This chain links TRBV19 with TRBJ2-2; 12 bases map to TRBD1. The germline gives CDR1 LNHDA, CDR2 SQIVND (reference sequence). CDR3 length: 18 residues. V shed 3 bases and J 5 bases; nucleotides not matched to a gene: 10.

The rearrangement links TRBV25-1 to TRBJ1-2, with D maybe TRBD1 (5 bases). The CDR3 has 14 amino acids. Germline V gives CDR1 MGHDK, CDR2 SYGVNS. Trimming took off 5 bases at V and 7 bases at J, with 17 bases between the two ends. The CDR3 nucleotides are TGTGCCAGCAGTTTTAATGGCAGGGTATTTGGCTACACCTTC. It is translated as CASSFNGRVFGYTF.

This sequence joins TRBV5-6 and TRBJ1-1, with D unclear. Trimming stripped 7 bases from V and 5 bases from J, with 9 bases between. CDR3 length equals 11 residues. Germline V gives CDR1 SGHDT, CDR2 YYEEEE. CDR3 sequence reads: CASPPGTEAFF. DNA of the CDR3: TGTGCCAGCCCTCCCGGTACTGAAGCTTTCTTT.

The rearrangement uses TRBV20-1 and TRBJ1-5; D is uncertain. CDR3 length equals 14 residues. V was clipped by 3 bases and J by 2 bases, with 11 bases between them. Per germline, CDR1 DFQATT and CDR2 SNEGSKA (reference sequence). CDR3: CSASPSTGNQPQHF. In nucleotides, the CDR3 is TGCAGTGCTAGTCCCTCAACGGGCAATCAGCCCCAGCATTTT.

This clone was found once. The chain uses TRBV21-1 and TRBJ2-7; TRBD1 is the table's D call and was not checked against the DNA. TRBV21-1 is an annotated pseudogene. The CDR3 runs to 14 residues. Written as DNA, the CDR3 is TGTGCCAGCAGCAAACAGGGGCCTGAGGGGGAGCAGTACGTC. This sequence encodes CASSKQGPEGEQYV.

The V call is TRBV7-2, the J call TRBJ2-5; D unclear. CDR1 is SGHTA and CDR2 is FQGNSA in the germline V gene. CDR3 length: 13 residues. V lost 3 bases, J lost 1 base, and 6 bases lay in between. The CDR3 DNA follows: TGTGCCAGCAGCTTGGGCGCCCAAGAGACCCAGTACTTC. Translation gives CASSLGAQETQYF. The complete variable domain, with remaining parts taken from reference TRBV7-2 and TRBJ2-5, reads GAGVSQSPSNKVTEKGKDVELRCDPISGHTALYWYRQSLGQGLEFLIYFQGNSAPDKSGLPSDRFSAERTGGSVSTLTIQRTQQEDSAVYLCASSLGAQETQYFGPGTRLLVL.

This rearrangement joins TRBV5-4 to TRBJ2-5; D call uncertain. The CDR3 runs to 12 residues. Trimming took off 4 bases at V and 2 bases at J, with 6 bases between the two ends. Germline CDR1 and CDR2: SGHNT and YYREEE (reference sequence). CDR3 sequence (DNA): TGTGCCAGCAGCCTCCTGCAAGAGACCCAGTACTTC. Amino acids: CASSLLQETQYF.

The CDR3 nucleotides read TGTGCCAGCAGTTACTCCGGAGTGGACTATGGCTACACCTTC. It specifies CASSYSGVDYGYTF. V and J are TRBV6-5 and TRBJ1-2; D uncertain. This CDR3 is built from 14 residues. Germline V gene lookup returns CDR1 MNHEY and CDR2 SVGAGI. V shed 0 bases and J shed 3 bases, with 8 bases lying between them.

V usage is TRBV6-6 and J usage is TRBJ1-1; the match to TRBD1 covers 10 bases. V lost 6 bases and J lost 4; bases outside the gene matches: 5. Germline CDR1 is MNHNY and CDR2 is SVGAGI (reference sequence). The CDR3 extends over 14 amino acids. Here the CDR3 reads CASSKTGGGTEAFF. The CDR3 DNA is TGTGCCAGCAGCAAGACAGGGGGCGGCACTGAAGCTTTCTTT.

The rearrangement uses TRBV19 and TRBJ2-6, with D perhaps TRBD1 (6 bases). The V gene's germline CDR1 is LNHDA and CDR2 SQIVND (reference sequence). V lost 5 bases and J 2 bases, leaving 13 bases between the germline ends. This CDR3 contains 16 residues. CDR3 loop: CASSPLQGTGANVLTF. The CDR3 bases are TGTGCCAGTAGTCCCCTCCAGGGGACTGGGGCCAACGTCCTGACTTTC. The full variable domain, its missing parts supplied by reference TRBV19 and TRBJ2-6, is DGGITQSPKYLFRKEGQNVTLSCEQNLNHDAMYWYRQDPGQGLRLIYYSQIVNDFQKGDIAEGYSVSREKKESFPLTVTSAQKNPTAFYLCASSPLQGTGANVLTFGAGSRLTVL.

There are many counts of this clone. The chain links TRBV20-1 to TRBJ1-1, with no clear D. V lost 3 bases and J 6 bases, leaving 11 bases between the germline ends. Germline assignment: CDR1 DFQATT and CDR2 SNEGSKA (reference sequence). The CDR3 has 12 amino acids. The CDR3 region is CSASGRGAEAFF. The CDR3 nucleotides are TGCAGTGCTAGTGGGCGGGGTGCTGAAGCTTTCTTT.

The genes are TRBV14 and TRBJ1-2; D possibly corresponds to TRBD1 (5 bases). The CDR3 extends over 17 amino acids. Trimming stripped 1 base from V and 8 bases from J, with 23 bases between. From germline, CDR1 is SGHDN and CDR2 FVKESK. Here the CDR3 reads CASSQGREGRTKRGYTF. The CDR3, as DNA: TGTGCCAGCAGCCAAGGCAGGGAGGGGAGGACAAAAAGGGGCTACACCTTC.

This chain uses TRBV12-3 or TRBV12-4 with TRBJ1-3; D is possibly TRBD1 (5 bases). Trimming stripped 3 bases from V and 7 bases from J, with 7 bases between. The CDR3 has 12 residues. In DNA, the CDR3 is TGTGCCAGCAGTTTTACAGGCAACACCATATATTTT. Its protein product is CASSFTGNTIYF.

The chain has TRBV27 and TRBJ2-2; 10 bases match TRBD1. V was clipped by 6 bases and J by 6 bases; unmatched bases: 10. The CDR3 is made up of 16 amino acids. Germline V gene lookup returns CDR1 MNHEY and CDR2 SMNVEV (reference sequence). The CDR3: CASRPPGQGVAGELFF. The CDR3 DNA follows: TGTGCCAGCAGACCACCCGGACAGGGGGTGGCCGGGGAGCTGTTTTTT.

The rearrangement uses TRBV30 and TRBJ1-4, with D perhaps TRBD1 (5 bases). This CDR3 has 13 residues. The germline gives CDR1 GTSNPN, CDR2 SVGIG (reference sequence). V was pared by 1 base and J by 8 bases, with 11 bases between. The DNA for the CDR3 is TGTGCCTGGAGTGCCAGGGCGCGGGAAAAACTGTTTTTT. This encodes CAWSARAREKLFF.

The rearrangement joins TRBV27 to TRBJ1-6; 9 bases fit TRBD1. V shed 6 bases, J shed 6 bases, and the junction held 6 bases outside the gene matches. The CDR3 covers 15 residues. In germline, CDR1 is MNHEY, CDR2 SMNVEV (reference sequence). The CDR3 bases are TGTGCCAGCAGGCAAGAGGGACAGGGTAATTCACCCCTCCACTTT. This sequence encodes CASRQEGQGNSPLHF.